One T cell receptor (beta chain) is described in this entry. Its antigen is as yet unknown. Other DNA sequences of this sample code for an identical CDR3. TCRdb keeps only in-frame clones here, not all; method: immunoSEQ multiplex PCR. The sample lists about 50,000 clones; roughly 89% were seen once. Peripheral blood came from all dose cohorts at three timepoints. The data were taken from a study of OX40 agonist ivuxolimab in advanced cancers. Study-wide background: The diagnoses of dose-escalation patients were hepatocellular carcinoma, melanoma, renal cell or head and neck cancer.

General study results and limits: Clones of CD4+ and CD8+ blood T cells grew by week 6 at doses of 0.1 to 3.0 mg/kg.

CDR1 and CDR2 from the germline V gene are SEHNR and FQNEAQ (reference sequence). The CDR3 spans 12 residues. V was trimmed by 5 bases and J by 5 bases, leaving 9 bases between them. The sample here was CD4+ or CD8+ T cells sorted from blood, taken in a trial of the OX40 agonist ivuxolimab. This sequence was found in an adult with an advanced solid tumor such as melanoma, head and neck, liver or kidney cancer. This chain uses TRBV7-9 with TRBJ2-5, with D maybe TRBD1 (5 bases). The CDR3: CASSPGRETQYF. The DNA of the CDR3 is TGTGCCAGCAGCCCAGGGCGGGAGACCCAGTACTTC.